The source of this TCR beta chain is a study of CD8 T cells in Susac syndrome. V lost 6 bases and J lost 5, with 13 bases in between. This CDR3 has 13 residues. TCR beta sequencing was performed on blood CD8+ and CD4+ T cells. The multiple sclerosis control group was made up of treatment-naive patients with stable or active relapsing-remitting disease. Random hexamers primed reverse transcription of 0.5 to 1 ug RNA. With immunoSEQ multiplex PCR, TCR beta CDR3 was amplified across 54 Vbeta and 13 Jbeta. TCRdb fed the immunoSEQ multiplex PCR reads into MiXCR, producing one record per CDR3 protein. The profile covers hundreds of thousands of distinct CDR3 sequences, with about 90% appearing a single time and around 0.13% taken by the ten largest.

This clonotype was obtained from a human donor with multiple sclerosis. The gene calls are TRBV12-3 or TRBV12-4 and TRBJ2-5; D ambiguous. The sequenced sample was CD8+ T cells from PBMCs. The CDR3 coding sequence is TGTGCCAGCAGCAACCAGGTTAGGGAGACCCAGTACTTC. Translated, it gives CASSNQVRETQYF.